The 13 T cell receptor beta chains listed next were all sequenced from one sample in a study of blood T cell repertoires in COVID-19. Assay: immunoSEQ multiplex PCR; the TCRdb copy retains only in-frame clones and omits some. The sample shows 150,000 to 200,000 clones, 85% to 90% of them seen only once. The sequenced sample consisted of peripheral blood. Receptor source: a woman aged 60 to 75 with COVID-19, enrolled during active disease.

This clone occurred a few times. V usage is TRBV11-3 and J usage is TRBJ1-2, with D unresolved. The V gene's germline CDR1 is SGHNT and CDR2 YENEEA. This CDR3 is 15 amino acids long. V was cut by 1 base and J by 8 bases, with 17 bases left in between. The CDR3 loop reads CASSLGTSGSGGYTF. The CDR3 DNA follows: TGTGCCAGCAGCTTAGGTACTAGCGGGTCTGGCGGCTACACCTTC.

Here the CDR3 reads CASSLGPVYEQYF. The CDR3 DNA is TGTGCCAGCAGCTTAGGCCCGGTTTACGAGCAGTACTTC. This sequence joins TRBV7-8 and TRBJ2-7; D gene unclear. V was trimmed by 1 base and J by 4 bases, leaving 8 bases between them. Germline values: CDR1 SGHVS, CDR2 FQNEAQ. CDR3 length: 13 amino acids. Variable domain in full (rest from reference TRBV7-8 and TRBJ2-7): GAGVSQSPRYKVAKRGQDVALRCDPISGHVSLFWYQQALGQGPEFLTYFQNEAQLDKSGLPSDRFFAERPEGSVSTLKIQRTQQEDSAVYLCASSLGPVYEQYFGPGTRLTVT.

The genes are TRBV7-6 and TRBJ2-3, with a tentative D call TRBD2 (6 bases). Germline CDR1 is SGHVS and CDR2 is FNYEAQ. The CDR3 contains 16 residues. The V end was cut by 4 bases, the J end by 1 base, with 15 bases between. In nucleotides, the CDR3 is TGTGCCAGCAGCTCGGGACCGGGACTTCGCACAGATACGCAGTATTTT. This sequence encodes CASSSGPGLRTDTQYF.

This clone was seen a handful of times. This chain joins TRBV29-1 and TRBJ2-2; D possibly corresponds to TRBD1 (6 bases). V was cut by 6 bases and J by 2 bases, with 13 bases left in between. Looked up from germline, CDR1 is SQVTM and CDR2 is ANQGSEA. This CDR3 spans 14 amino acids. The CDR3 sequence is CSVPDRINTGELFF. CDR3 sequence (DNA): TGCAGCGTCCCGGACAGAATCAACACCGGGGAGCTGTTTTTT.

This chain uses TRBV18 with TRBJ2-5, with 9 bases that match TRBD2. Germline CDR1 is KGHSH and CDR2 is LQKENI. The CDR3 extends over 14 amino acids. V lost 1 base, J lost 5 bases, and 2 bases stayed unmatched. The CDR3 loop reads CASSPLSGRETQYF. The CDR3 coding sequence is TGTGCCAGCTCACCACTGAGCGGGAGGGAGACCCAGTACTTC.

The chain joins TRBV11-3 to TRBJ2-3; 8 nucleotides match TRBD2. There are 15 residues in the CDR3. Germline V gives CDR1 SGHNT, CDR2 YENEEA. V lost 5 bases to trimming and J lost 4 bases; unmatched junction nucleotides: 8. DNA of the CDR3: TGTGCCAGCAGCGCTATACTAGCGGCCTCAGATACGCAGTATTTT. It yields the protein CASSAILAASDTQYF.

The chain is built from TRBV24-1 and TRBJ2-1, with D perhaps matching TRBD2 (6 bases). The CDR3 extends over 15 amino acids. Trimming cost V 4 bases and J 2 bases, with 11 bases left between them. Germline V CDR1 and CDR2: KGHDR, SFDVKD. In nucleotides, the CDR3 is TGTGCCACCAGTGACCCGGGACTTCCCTACAATGAGCAGTTCTTC. It codes for CATSDPGLPYNEQFF.

V gene TRBV5-4 combines with J gene TRBJ2-5; D gene ambiguous. V dropped 2 bases and J dropped 1 base, with 9 bases sitting between them. Germline V gene sequence: CDR1 SGHNT, CDR2 YYREEE (reference sequence). CDR3 length: 14 residues. Here the CDR3 reads CASSLKESQETQYF. The DNA for the CDR3 is TGTGCCAGCAGCTTAAAAGAGAGCCAAGAGACCCAGTACTTC. Together with reference TRBV5-4 and TRBJ2-5, the CDR3 gives the full variable domain: ETGVTQSPTHLIKTRGQQVTLRCSSQSGHNTVSWYQQALGQGPQFIFQYYREEENGRGNFPPRFSGLQFPNYSSELNVNALELDDSALYLCASSLKESQETQYFGPGTRLLVL.

The V call is TRBV4-3, the J call TRBJ1-1, with D maybe TRBD1 (5 bases). The CDR3 consists of 18 residues. The V end lost 4 bases, the J end lost 1 base, and 22 bases lay between the germline ends. Germline CDR1 LGHNA, CDR2 YSLEER. The CDR3 here is CASSRSVTAQGKNTEAFF. The CDR3 coding sequence is TGCGCCAGCAGCCGCTCCGTGACAGCTCAAGGAAAGAACACTGAAGCTTTCTTT.

The V and J genes are TRBV18 and TRBJ2-7, with 7 bases fitting TRBD2. The CDR3 extends over 17 amino acids. V dropped 3 bases and J dropped 4; count of bases not matched to a gene: 15. Germline V gene sequence: CDR1 KGHSH, CDR2 LQKENI. The CDR3 is CASSPLLYTSDTYEQYF. CDR3 nucleotide sequence: TGTGCCAGCTCACCGTTGTTATATACTAGCGACACGTACGAGCAGTACTTC.

The chain carries TRBV18 and TRBJ2-4; tentative D call: TRBD2 (5 bases). The CDR3 runs 17 residues. V was clipped by 1 base and J by 0 bases, with 13 bases between them. CDR1 KGHSH and CDR2 LQKENI come from the germline V gene. The CDR3 is CASSPLNTRQAKNIQYF. The CDR3 DNA is TGTGCCAGCTCACCACTTAATACTAGACAAGCCAAAAACATTCAGTACTTC.

The chain carries TRBV11-2 and TRBJ2-1, with 10 bases matching TRBD2. The germline V gene encodes CDR1 SGHAT and CDR2 FQNNGV. This CDR3 has 16 amino acids. Losses at the gene ends were 2 bases for V and 8 bases for J; bases not matched to a gene: 9. The CDR3 DNA reads as TGTGCCAGCAGCTTAAGTAGGCTAGCGGGAGCGGATGAGCAGTTCTTC. It yields the protein CASSLSRLAGADEQFF.

V usage is TRBV27 and J usage is TRBJ2-6; no clear D gene. Germline V gives CDR1 MNHEY, CDR2 SMNVEV (reference sequence). V gave up 0 bases and J gave up 2 bases, with 8 bases separating them. The CDR3 consists of 16 residues. CDR3 loop: CASSLSPGAGANVLTF. Written as DNA, the CDR3 is TGTGCCAGCAGTTTATCCCCAGGCGCTGGGGCCAACGTCCTGACTTTC.